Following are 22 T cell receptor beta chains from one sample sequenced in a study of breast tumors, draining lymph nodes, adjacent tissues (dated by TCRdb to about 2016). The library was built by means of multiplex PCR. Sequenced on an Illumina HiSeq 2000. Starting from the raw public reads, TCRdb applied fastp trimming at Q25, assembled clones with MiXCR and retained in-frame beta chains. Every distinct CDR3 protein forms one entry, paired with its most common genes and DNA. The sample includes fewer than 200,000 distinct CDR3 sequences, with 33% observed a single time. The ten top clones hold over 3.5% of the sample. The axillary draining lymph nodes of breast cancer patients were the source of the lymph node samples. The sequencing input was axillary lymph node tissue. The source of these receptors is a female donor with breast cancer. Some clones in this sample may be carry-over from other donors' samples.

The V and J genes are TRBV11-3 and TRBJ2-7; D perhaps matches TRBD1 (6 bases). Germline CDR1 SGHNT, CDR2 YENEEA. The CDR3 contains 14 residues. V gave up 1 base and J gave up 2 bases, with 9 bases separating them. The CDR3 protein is CASSLAWTAYEQYF. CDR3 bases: TGTGCCAGCAGCTTAGCATGGACAGCCTACGAGCAGTACTTC.

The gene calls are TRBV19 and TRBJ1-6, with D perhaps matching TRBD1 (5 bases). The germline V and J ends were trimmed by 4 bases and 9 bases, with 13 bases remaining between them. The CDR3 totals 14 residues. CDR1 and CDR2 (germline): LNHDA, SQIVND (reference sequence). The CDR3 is CASSRVGGGSPLHF. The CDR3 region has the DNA TGTGCCAGTAGTAGGGTGGGGGGAGGTTCACCCCTCCACTTT.

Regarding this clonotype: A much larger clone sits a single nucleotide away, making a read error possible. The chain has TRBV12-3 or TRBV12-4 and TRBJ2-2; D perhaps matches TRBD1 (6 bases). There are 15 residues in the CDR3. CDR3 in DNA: TGTGCCAGCAGTTTAAACAGGGTTAACACCGGGAAGCTGTTTTTT. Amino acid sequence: CASSLNRVNTGKLFF.

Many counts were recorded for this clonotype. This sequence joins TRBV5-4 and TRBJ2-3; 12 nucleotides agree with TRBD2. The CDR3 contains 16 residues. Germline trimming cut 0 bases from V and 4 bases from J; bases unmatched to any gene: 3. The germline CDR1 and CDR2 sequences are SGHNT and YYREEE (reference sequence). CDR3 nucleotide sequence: TGTGCCAGCAGCTTGGCCCTAGCGGGGGGGCCAGATACGCAGTATTTT. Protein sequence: CASSLALAGGPDTQYF.

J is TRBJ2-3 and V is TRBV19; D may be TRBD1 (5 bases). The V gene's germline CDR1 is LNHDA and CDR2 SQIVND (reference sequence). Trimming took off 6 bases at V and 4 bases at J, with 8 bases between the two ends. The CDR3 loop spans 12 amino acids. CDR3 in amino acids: CASREGADTQYF. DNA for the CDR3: TGTGCCAGTAGGGAAGGGGCAGATACGCAGTATTTT.

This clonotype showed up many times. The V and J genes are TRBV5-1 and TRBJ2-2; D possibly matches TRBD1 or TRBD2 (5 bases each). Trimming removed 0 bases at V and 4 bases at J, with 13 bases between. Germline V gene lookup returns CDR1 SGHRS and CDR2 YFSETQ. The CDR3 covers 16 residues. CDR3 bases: TGCGCCAGCAGCTTGGCTGGGGGTGTGCGCACCGGGGAGCTGTTTTTT. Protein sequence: CASSLAGGVRTGELFF. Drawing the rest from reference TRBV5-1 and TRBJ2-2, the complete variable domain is KAGVTQTPRYLIKTRGQQVTLSCSPISGHRSVSWYQQTPGQGLQFLFEYFSETQRNKGNFPGRFSGRQFSNSRSEMNVSTLELGDSALYLCASSLAGGVRTGELFFGEGSRLTVL.

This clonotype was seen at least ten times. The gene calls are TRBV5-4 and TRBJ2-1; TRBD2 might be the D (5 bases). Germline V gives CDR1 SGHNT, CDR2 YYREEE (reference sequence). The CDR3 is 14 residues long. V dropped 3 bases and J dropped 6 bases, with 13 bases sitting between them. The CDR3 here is CASSSTRRGNEQFF. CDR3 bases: TGTGCCAGCAGCTCTACTAGAAGAGGCAATGAGCAGTTCTTC.

As DNA, the CDR3 is TGTGCCAGCAAAACAGGGAAGAGCTCCTATAATTCACCCCTCCACTTT. Translated: CASKTGKSSYNSPLHF. The chain links TRBV11-3 to TRBJ1-6; perhaps TRBD1 as D (6 bases). From germline, CDR1 is SGHNT and CDR2 YENEEA. Trimming stripped 7 bases from V and 0 bases from J, with 13 bases between. The CDR3 covers 16 residues.

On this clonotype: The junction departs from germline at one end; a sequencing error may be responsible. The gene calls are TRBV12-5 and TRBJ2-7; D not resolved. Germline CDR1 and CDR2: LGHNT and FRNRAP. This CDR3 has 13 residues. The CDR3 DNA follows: TGTGCTAGTCTATCGGCAGGCTCCTGCGAGCAGTACTTC. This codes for CASLSAGSCEQYF.

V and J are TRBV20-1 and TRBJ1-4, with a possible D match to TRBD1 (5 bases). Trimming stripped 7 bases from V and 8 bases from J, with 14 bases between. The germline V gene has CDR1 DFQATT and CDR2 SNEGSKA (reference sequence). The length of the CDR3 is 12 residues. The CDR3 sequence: CSGGSGIEKLFF. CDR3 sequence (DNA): TGCAGTGGCGGATCAGGGATCGAAAAACTGTTTTTT.

CDR3 sequence reads: CASSLGPEAGYTF. The CDR3 DNA is TGTGCCAGCAGCTTGGGCCCGGAGGCTGGCTACACCTTC. The chain has TRBV11-3 and TRBJ1-2; no clear D. V lost 3 bases and J lost 7, with 12 bases in between. The length of the CDR3 is 13 residues. CDR1 SGHNT and CDR2 YENEEA come from the germline V gene.

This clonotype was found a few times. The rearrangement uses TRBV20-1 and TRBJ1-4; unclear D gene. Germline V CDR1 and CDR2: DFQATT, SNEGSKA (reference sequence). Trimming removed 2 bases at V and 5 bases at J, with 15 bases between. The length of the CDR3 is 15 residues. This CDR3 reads CSARLLAGVNEKLFF. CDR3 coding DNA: TGCAGTGCTAGATTGCTTGCCGGGGTGAATGAAAAACTGTTTTTT.

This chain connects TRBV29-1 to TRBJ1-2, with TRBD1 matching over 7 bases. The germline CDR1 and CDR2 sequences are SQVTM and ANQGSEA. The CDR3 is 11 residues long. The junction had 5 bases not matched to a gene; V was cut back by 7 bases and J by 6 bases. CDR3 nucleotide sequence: TGCAGCGCAGTTGGACAGGATGGCTACACCTTC. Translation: CSAVGQDGYTF.

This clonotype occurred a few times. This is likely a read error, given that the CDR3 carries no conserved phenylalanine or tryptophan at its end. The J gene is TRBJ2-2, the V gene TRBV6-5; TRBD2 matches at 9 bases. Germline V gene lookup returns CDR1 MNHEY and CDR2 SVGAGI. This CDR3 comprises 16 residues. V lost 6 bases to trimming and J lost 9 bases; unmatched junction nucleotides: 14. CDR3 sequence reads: CASSLLGREGPRELFS. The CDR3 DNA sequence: TGTGCCAGCAGCCTCTTGGGGCGGGAGGGCCCGAGGGAGCTGTTTTCT.

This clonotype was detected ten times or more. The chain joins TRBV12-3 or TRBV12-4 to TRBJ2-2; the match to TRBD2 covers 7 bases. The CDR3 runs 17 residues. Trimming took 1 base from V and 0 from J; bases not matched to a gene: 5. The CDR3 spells CASSLDWLAANTGELFF. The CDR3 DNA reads TGTGCCAGCAGTTTAGATTGGCTAGCGGCGAACACCGGGGAGCTGTTTTTT.

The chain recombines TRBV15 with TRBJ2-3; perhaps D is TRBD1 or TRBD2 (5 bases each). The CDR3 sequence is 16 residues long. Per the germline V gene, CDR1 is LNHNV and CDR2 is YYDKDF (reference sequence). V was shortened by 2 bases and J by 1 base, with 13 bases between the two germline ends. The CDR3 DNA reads TGTGCCACCAGCAGATCCAGAGGGGCAGGCACAGATACGCAGTATTTT. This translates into CATSRSRGAGTDTQYF.

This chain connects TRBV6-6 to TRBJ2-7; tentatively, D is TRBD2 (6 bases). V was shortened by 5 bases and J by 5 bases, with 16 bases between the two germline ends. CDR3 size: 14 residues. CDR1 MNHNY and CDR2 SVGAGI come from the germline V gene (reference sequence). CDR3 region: CASSHGGSLDEQYF. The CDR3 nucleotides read TGTGCCAGCAGTCACGGGGGTTCGCTTGACGAGCAGTACTTC.

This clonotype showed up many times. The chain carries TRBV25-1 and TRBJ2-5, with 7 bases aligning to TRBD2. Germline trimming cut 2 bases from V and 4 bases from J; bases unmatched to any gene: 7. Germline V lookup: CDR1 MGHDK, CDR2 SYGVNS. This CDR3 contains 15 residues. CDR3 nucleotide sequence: TGTGCCAGCAGTGAACTGGGAGGGGTCGGAGAGACCCAGTACTTC. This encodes CASSELGGVGETQYF. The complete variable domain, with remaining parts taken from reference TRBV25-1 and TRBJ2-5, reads EADIYQTPRYLVIGTGKKITLECSQTMGHDKMYWYQQDPGMELHLIHYSYGVNSTEKGDLSSESTVSRIRTEHFPLTLESARPSHTSQYLCASSELGGVGETQYFGPGTRLLVL.

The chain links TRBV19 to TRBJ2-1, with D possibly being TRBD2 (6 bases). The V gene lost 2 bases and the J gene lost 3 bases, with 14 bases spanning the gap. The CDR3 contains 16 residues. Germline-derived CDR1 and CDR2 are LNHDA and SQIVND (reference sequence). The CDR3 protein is CASSIWGSSVYNEQFF. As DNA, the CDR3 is TGTGCCAGTAGTATATGGGGTTCTAGCGTCTACAATGAGCAGTTCTTC.

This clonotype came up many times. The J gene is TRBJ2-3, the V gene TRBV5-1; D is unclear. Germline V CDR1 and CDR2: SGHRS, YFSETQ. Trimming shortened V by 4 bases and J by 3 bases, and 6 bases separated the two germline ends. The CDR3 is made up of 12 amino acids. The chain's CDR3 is CASSESTDTQYF. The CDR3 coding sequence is TGCGCCAGCAGCGAATCAACAGATACGCAGTATTTT.

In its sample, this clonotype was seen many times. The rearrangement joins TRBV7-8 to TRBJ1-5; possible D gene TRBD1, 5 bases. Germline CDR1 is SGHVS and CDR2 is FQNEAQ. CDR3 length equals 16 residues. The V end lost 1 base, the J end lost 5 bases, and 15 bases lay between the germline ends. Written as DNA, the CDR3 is TGTGCCAGCAGCTTAGTTGGGGGGTTCTCCGATCAGCCCCAGCATTTT. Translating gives CASSLVGGFSDQPQHF.

CDR3 sequence: CASSSLDGTENYREVNEKLFF. The CDR3 region has the DNA TGTGCCAGCAGCTCCCTGGACGGGACAGAAAACTACAGGGAGGTTAATGAAAAACTGTTTTTT. The chain joins TRBV7-1 to TRBJ1-4, with 7 nucleotides matching TRBD1. TRBV7-1 is assigned to the ORF class and has an uncertain function. The V and J ends lost 3 bases and 4 bases, in that order; junction bases with no gene match: 23. The CDR3 length is 21 residues.